This TCR beta chain was sequenced for a study of T cell responses to AZD1222 COVID-19 vaccine (dated by TCRdb to about 2021). Study-level background: TCR sequencing covered more than 230 trial participants: about 210 given two doses of AZD1222 and 26 given two doses of MenACWY control vaccine. Enrollment into the trials was organized by age into subgroups of 18-55, 56-69 and 70-plus years, and those subgroups contained roughly 160, 29 and 62 TCR-sequenced participants, respectively.

The sample's time point label, in plain terms: about 28 days (+/-7) after the second vaccine dose. AZD1222 recipients given second doses at about 4 weeks or at about 12 weeks were pooled, since spike-specific TCR depth and breadth were not found to differ between the two schedules. Vaccinee samples came from UK trials COV001 and COV002, including a single-blind randomized controlled phase 2/3 trial of AZD1222 (ChAdOx1 nCoV-19) in healthy adults. For TCRbeta chain sequencing, PBMC samples from trial participants were taken at day 0 and at day 28 after the second dose. The CDR3 regions of human TCRbeta chains were analyzed by immunosequencing. The authors processed their data as follows. TCRs in the repertoires were matched against a reference library of SARS-CoV-2-specific TCRs that had been generated with the MIRA antigen-specificity platform. Breadth meant the fraction of unique TCRs that were SARS-CoV-2-associated, whereas depth meant the fraction of total T cells that were SARS-CoV-2-associated. Each spike-specific TCR was assigned to its reactive spike region and to a CD4 or CD8 class using the MIRA data. Log10-transformed breadth and depth values were compared by one-way ANOVA with Sidak's multiple comparisons tests. TCRdb took over this immuneACCESS table, retaining in-frame rearrangements with V and J assigned. Such tables are incomplete; in checked studies, under half of the missing clones stem from an unresolved V gene, and the remainder is unexplained. V and J calls plus clone size are reproduced from that table; the DNA served to infer D and trimming. This sample has roughly 130,000 clones in its table, and around 90% of those were observed once. Roughly 4% of the sample is in the top ten clones.

Summary of the overall study and its limitations: Participants were mostly white British and included more females than males, and it was suggested by the authors that clonal diversity may have been underestimated. Nearly half of unique spike-specific TCRs reportedly recognized epitopes outside regions mutated in the B.1.351 and B.1.1.7 variants. Vaccine-associated CD4 TCRs spanned the whole spike protein, with dominant responses in regions 160-218 and 743-854. Conclusions about previously exposed vaccinees are limited, since just a handful of AZD1222 recipients were seropositive for SARS-CoV-2 at baseline. In the small 56-69-year group, the increase in depth fell short of significance, most likely because of low power. No day 14 peak-response samples were available, so repertoires were characterized only after the peak T cell response. After two AZD1222 doses, spike-specific TCR breadth and depth were significantly higher than at day 0 and than in MenACWY recipients.

Comment on this clone: The target of this receptor is not known. Qualities for individual bases were not recorded, and no much larger clone is one base off.

The CDR3 runs 16 amino acids, cysteine and phenylalanine included. CDR3 DNA only is kept here, 48 bases in frame from base 1. At the junction V is shortened by 0 bases and J by 2 bases, with 14 bases in between. The germline V gene encodes CDR1 SGHRS and CDR2 YFSETQ. The sequence was collected from an adult who received the AZD1222 COVID-19 vaccine. The sequencing used peripheral blood, collected 28 days after the second AZD1222 dose. The rearranged chain carries TRBV5-1 and TRBJ1-2; the D gene is possibly TRBD1, with 6 bases matching. The CDR3 sequence is CASSLDNRVKNYGYTF. The DNA sequence is as follows: TGCGCCAGCAGCTTGGATAACAGGGTCAAGAACTATGGCTACACCTTC.